The 9 T cell receptor beta chains presented below share a single source sample, sequenced in a study of blood T cell repertoires in COVID-19. TCRdb's table, derived via immunoSEQ multiplex PCR, lists solely in-frame clones and lacks some. The data show about 59,000 clones, about 73% seen once. The sample comprised peripheral blood. Every receptor here comes from a woman aged 45 to 65 with active or convalescent COVID-19.

As for this clone: A read error may account for a junction end that differs from germline. This chain links TRBV29-1 with TRBJ1-1; D is uncertain. In germline, CDR1 is SQVTM, CDR2 ANQGSEA. This CDR3 has 14 residues. The CDR3 DNA sequence: TGCAGCGTTGAGACCAGACCGGGGAACTCTGAAGCTTTCTTT. Protein: CSVETRPGNSEAFF.

The chain links TRBV11-1 to TRBJ2-7; 7 bases are a match to TRBD1. The CDR3 is 14 residues long. With V trimmed by 2 bases and J by 2 bases, 3 bases remained unmatched. Germline assignment: CDR1 SGHAT and CDR2 FQDESV (reference sequence). As DNA, the CDR3 is TGTGCCAGCAGCTTACAGGGACAGACCTACGAGCAGTACTTC. This sequence encodes CASSLQGQTYEQYF.

This clone occurred once. This chain uses TRBV18 with TRBJ2-6, with a tentative D call TRBD2 (5 bases). CDR1 and CDR2 from the germline V gene are KGHSH and LQKENI. The V gene lost 1 base and the J gene lost 2 bases, with 9 bases spanning the gap. The CDR3 runs 16 residues. This CDR3 reads CASSPLSGAGANVLTF. The CDR3 DNA follows: TGTGCCAGCTCACCACTGTCCGGGGCTGGGGCCAACGTCCTGACTTTC. Using reference TRBV18 and TRBJ2-6 for the parts outside the CDR3, the full variable domain is NAGVMQNPRHLVRRRGQEARLRCSPMKGHSHVYWYRQLPEEGLKFMVYLQKENIIDESGMPKERFSAEFPKEGPSILRIQQVVRGDSAAYFCASSPLSGAGANVLTFGAGSRLTVL.

The gene calls are TRBV6-1 and TRBJ2-3, with 13 nucleotides matching TRBD2. Trimming removed 4 bases from V and 3 bases from J; junction bases left unmatched: 16. The V gene's germline CDR1 is MNHNS and CDR2 SASEGT. CDR3 length: 20 amino acids. CDR3 residues: CASSVRTSGSSVVGTDTQYF. The CDR3 coding sequence is TGTGCCAGCAGTGTCCGGACTAGCGGGAGCTCGGTTGTGGGAACAGATACGCAGTATTTT.

The rearrangement links TRBV7-8 to TRBJ2-2; perhaps TRBD1 as D (5 bases). This CDR3 contains 13 residues. Germline V gene lookup returns CDR1 SGHVS and CDR2 FQNEAQ. Trimming shortened V by 3 bases and J by 5 bases, and 7 bases separated the two germline ends. DNA of the CDR3: TGTGCCAGCAGCTTCAGGGAAACCGGGGAGCTGTTTTTT. This translates into CASSFRETGELFF.

CDR3 bases: TGCGCCAGCAGCCCCGAGAGCTCTGGAAACACCATATATTTT. Protein product: CASSPESSGNTIYF. The gene calls are TRBV5-1 and TRBJ1-3; no clear D gene. V was shortened by 4 bases and J by 0 bases, with 8 bases between the two germline ends. Germline V CDR1 and CDR2: SGHRS, YFSETQ. CDR3 length: 14 residues.

The chain has TRBV10-3 and TRBJ1-2, with unresolved D. The CDR3 covers 14 residues. CDR1 is ENHRY and CDR2 is SYGVKD in the germline V gene. The V end lost 0 bases, the J end lost 6 bases, and 11 bases lay between the germline ends. The CDR3 protein is CAISESGGVDGYTF. In nucleotides, the CDR3 is TGTGCCATCAGTGAGTCGGGCGGGGTGGATGGCTACACCTTC.

The gene calls are TRBV5-1 and TRBJ2-7; 9 nucleotides line up with TRBD1. Germline loops: CDR1 SGHRS, CDR2 YFSETQ. This CDR3 contains 14 residues. Unmatched junction bases numbered 4, after V lost 3 bases and J lost 3 bases. CDR3: CASSSGQGIYEQYF. CDR3 sequence (DNA): TGCGCCAGCAGCTCGGGACAGGGTATCTACGAGCAGTACTTC.

This clone has more than one count but fewer than ten. This chain connects TRBV6-1 to TRBJ1-5; 8 nucleotides match TRBD1. Germline CDR1 and CDR2: MNHNS and SASEGT. The V gene end was trimmed by 1 base and the J gene end by 3 bases; junction bases not matched to a gene: 2. The CDR3 runs 15 residues. The DNA of the CDR3 is TGTGCCAGCAGTGAAGACCAGGGGGCCAATCAGCCCCAGCATTTT. It translates to CASSEDQGANQPQHF.